This T cell receptor (beta chain) was profiled in a study of OX40 agonist ivuxolimab in advanced cancers. The CDR3 covers 15 residues. V gave up 0 bases and J gave up 3 bases, with 9 bases separating them. The germline V gene has CDR1 GTSNPN and CDR2 SVGIG (reference sequence). The protocol was immunoSEQ multiplex PCR, while the TCRdb copy is restricted to in-frame clones and leaves out a portion. The sample includes roughly 49,000 clones, about nine tenths seen only once; the top ten take roughly 3.4%. The specimen was CD4+ or CD8+ T cells sorted from blood, collected in a trial of the OX40 agonist ivuxolimab. The V call is TRBV30, the J call TRBJ1-6; D gene unclear. The source is an adult with an advanced solid tumor such as melanoma, head and neck, liver or kidney cancer. CDR3 nucleotides: TGTGCCTGGAGTGTACGGACCCTCTATAATTCACCCCTCCACTTT. This gives the protein CAWSVRTLYNSPLHF.